This TCR beta chain is from a study of cytomegalovirus exposure and HLA in healthy donors (dated by TCRdb to 2016 to 2017). Regarding the research as a whole: According to an earlier analysis of 587 of the donors, 150 million to 200 million T cells yielded over 90 million unique TCR beta sequences and 250 to 350 Gb of sequence data. About 310 gigabases of sequencing data and 78 million or so unique TCR sequences were included in an early release covering over 600 HLA-typed donors. The genetic ancestry cluster associated with self-reported Caucasian donors included roughly four fifths of the 398 genotyped donors. The study was designed to test whether signatures of past pathogen exposure could be identified by cataloging public T cell receptors. The T cell repertoires of around 670 subjects were profiled by immunosequencing and related to cytomegalovirus serostatus. In addition to the first cohort of 666 subjects, a separate validation cohort of around 110 different subjects was used. To predict cytomegalovirus infection status, the study combined high-throughput TCR immunosequencing, statistical association of individual TCRs with disease status, and machine learning. A later analysis re-analyzed previously published TCR beta repertoires from 660 or so donors and added high-resolution HLA genotyping to study TCR occurrence patterns. The later analysis used no new phenotypic data to find candidate immune exposures, relying instead on TCR beta sequences and their occurrence across donors. An earlier analysis of a few hundred of the donors applied high-throughput TCR beta sequencing to assess whether each TCR beta V gene segment acted as functional or pseudogenic. Donor age, sex, ethnicity and CMV serostatus were compiled alongside the repertoire data. In a later genetic analysis, genome-wide SNP genotypes for about 55% of the roughly 700 donors were used, and that subset was treated as a discovery cohort. Every repertoire in the discovery cohort had been generated on one and the same sequencing platform. Class I and class II HLA loci were covered by the typing at four-digit resolution. The number of donors typed differed by locus, with about 629-640 for A, B, C, DRB1 and DQB1, more than 500 for DQA1, 606 for DPA1, and 400 to 490 for DPB1. Several DR-DQ haplotypes were treated as single units for association and clustering because of strong linkage in the cohort. Across approximately 400 genotyped donors of the cohort, an average of roughly 250,000 unique TCR beta nucleotide sequences per donor were sequenced, and roughly a sixth of those sequences were non-productive. Broader findings and caveats from the paper: A later genetic analysis reported fewer N-insertions in productive TCRs among donors in an Asian-associated ancestry cluster than the roughly 650-donor mean. In a later analysis, the rate of TCR association differed among HLA loci, with DRB1 alleles having the most associated TCRs and HLA-C alleles having the fewest. Because counts were too low, fewer than 20 rarely observed V segments, including chromosome 9 orphons, were excluded from the earlier analysis of under 650 of the donors. Sequencing depth was assumed to be roughly uniform across donors in the presence/absence analyses, though that assumption may not hold. Several of the top co-occurrence clusters appeared to be linked to parvovirus B19, influenza, CMV and Epstein-Barr virus, according to a later analysis. It was suggested by the authors that the approach could potentially be generalized to other disease states and immunological phenotypes. This cohort had only TCR beta chains sequenced, and the lack of alpha or paired-chain data limited which features could be detected. When HLA alleles, especially DR and DQ, strongly co-occurred, attributing TCR associations to individual alleles was difficult. A further reported finding was that TCR beta sequences accurately predicted the HLA-A and HLA-B alleles for most subjects in the first cohort. A later analysis found that most CMV-associated TCR beta chains appeared HLA-restricted, with HLA associations seemingly driven largely by CMV exposure. The 87-base-pair reads could not distinguish some IMGT-functional V segments, including TRBV6-2 and TRBV6-3, so those segments were excluded. In vitro tests confirmed that a few of the cytomegalovirus-associated TCR beta chains recognize cytomegalovirus antigens. A group of highly shared sequence variants was considered likely to be a technical artifact of the sequencing pipeline. In a later genetic analysis, a missense DCLRE1C variant was associated with V-gene and J-gene trimming of TCR beta chains, and the association was replicated in an independent cohort. In a later analysis, HLA-associated TCR beta chains were found to be more clonally expanded and to have lower generation probabilities than equally common non-associated chains. A later analysis associated around 16,000 TCR beta sequences with specific HLA alleles at a false discovery rate of 0.05. The study listed approximately 150 TCR beta chains as associated with cytomegalovirus. Most TCR sequences were observed very rarely across donors, whereas some public TCRs were present in many individuals. An earlier analysis of some 560 of the donors showed that most TCR beta V segments appeared in productive rearrangements either about 87% or about 30% of the time, which broadly matched IMGT annotations. Correlated functional status among segregating V segments might reflect linkage disequilibrium, but an unknown experimental factor could not be ruled out. CMV serostatus was the only immune exposure information available for the cohort. Because HLA typing was missing for some donors at each locus, association tests included only the typed subset. Cytomegalovirus status was reported to be diagnosed by the classifier with high specificity and sensitivity in both the original and validation cohorts.

Details on this clone: What this receptor recognizes is not known. No base qualities exist here, and no much larger clone lies one base off it.

Libraries were prepared through the immunoSEQ multiplex PCR assay. The multiplex PCR relied on a mix of 60 forward primers for TCR Vbeta segments and 13 reverse primers for TCR Jbeta segments. The CDR3 region of rearranged TCR beta genes was amplified from genomic DNA with a multiplex PCR assay. The amplified TCR beta libraries were sequenced on the Illumina HiSeq System as 87-base-pair reads. In the original analysis: A later analysis counted about 80 million unique TCR beta chains across the 550 to 800 repertoires, and some 11 million of these chains were shared by at least two donors. Raw reads were error-corrected and collapsed into unique sequences by a nearest-neighbor algorithm in which closely related sequences were merged to remove PCR and sequencing errors. Alignment of CDR3 sequences to IMGT reference sequences was used to assign V, D and J gene segments. Each retained sequence needed at least a six-nucleotide match to both a V gene segment and a J gene segment. A rearrangement was called productive if the CDR3 had no stop codons and remained in frame with V and J, and every other rearrangement was called non-productive. Following IMGT convention, CDR3 was defined as the stretch from the second conserved V-encoded cysteine to the conserved J-encoded phenylalanine. The earlier analysis of about 570 of the donors excluded any sequence lacking an unambiguous match to a single V gene segment. In an earlier analysis of 587 of the donors, V segments were called functional above 56.7% productive rearrangements and were called segregating when the between-donor standard deviation exceeded 5%. A statistical classification framework was built to diagnose cytomegalovirus status from the catalog of TCR beta chain sequences. In a later analysis, V and J genes were assigned by comparing TCR nucleotide sequences against IMGT/GENE-DB human TR gene sequences. Using the TCRdist pipeline, a later analysis assigned CDR3 sequences along with most-parsimonious VDJ recombination scenarios. In a later analysis, each TCR beta chain was defined by its CDR3 amino acid sequence together with its V-gene family, and reads without a unique V-gene family were excluded. As a way to deal with suspected cross-contamination and a sequencing artifact, a later analysis dropped hundreds of nucleotide sequences that were highly shared and had low generation probability. For each public chain, a later analysis derived a clonal expansion index from normalized ranks of inferred template counts within each repertoire. A later analysis computed generation probabilities with a VDJ recombination model fitted to out-of-frame rearrangements, and checked the results against IGoR. A later analysis scored TCR-TCR, TCR-HLA and TCR-CMV co-occurrence with hypergeometric tests, applying a repertoire-size bias correction to TCR pairs. A later analysis estimated false discovery rates by permuting HLA or CMV assignments 20 times. In a later analysis, co-occurring TCRs were grouped using DBSCAN, with TCRdist sequence similarity added in when clustering inside HLA-allele-positive subsets. For co-occurrence clustering, repertoires with fewer than 30,000 or more than 120,000 public chains were excluded, along with several repertoires with anomalous nucleotide sharing. Imported from immuneACCESS, the table was reduced by TCRdb to in-frame sequences with V and J called. These copies leave out some clones; in studies compared against another copy, an unresolved V gene accounts for under half, and the cause of the remainder is not known. V and J calls and clone size are copied from that table; D and trimming were computed from the DNA. The sample contains 170,000 or so clones, around 78% of them found a single time. The ten largest clones capture under 15% of the sample.

The germline V gene sets CDR1 to MGHRA and CDR2 to YSYEKL. The cysteine opens and the phenylalanine closes a CDR3 of 19 amino acids. Here the CDR3 DNA is all that survives: 57 bases in frame from base 1. V gives up 0 bases and J gives up 0 bases, and the segment between their germline ends measures 17 bases. The cohort consisted of some 730 healthy bone marrow donors. At the time of sampling, all cohort members were nominally healthy, though unrecorded immune exposures were likely present. The donor tested CMV seropositive, placing the donor among the 289 seropositive members of the cohort. A peripheral blood sample was provided by each donor, and peripheral blood mononuclear cells were used for TCR beta sequencing. The Qiagen DNeasy Blood Extraction Kit was used to extract genomic DNA from the blood cell samples.

This receptor was obtained from a woman in her forties or fifties in good health and CMV-seropositive. The chain joins TRBV4-1 to TRBJ1-4; a weak D assignment points to TRBD1 (5 bases agree). Sequencing was carried out using PBMCs. The CDR3 here reads CASSQDVVGLTTTNEKLFF. The bases are TGCGCCAGCAGCCAAGATGTAGTGGGACTCACCACAACTAATGAAAAACTGTTTTTT.